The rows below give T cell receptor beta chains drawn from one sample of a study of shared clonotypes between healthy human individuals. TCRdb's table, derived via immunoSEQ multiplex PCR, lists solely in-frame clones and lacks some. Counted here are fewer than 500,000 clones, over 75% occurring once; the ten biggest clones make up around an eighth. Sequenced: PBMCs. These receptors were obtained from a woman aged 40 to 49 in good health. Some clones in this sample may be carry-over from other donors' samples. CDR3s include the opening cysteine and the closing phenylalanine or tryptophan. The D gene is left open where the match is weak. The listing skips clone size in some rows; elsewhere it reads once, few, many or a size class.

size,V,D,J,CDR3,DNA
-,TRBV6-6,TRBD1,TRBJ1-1,CASSPTGFFTEAFF,TGTGCCAGCAGCCCGACAGGGTTCTTCACTGAAGCTTTCTTT
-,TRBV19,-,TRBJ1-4,CASSPAAGVGEKLFF,TGTGCCAGTAGCCCAGCCGCAGGGGTGGGTGAAAAACTGTTTTTT
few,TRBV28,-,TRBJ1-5,CASSYSWVQPQHF,TGTGCCAGCAGTTACTCATGGGTCCAGCCCCAGCATTTT
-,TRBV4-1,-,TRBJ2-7,CASSPSQRSDEQYF,TGCGCCAGCAGCCCGTCCCAGCGTAGCGACGAGCAGTACTTC
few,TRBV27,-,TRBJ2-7,CASSSKPGPYEQYF,TGTGCCAGCAGTTCGAAGCCGGGGCCCTACGAGCAGTACTTC
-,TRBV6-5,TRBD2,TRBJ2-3,CASSKGLAGGDTQYF,TGTGCCAGCAGTAAGGGACTAGCGGGTGGTGATACGCAGTATTTT
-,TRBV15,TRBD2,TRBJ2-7,CATSRLSGNYEQYF,TGTGCCACCAGCAGGCTTAGCGGGAACTACGAGCAGTACTTC
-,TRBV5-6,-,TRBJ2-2,CASSFVHVGLGTGELFF,TGTGCCAGCAGCTTTGTTCATGTGGGTCTCGGGACCGGGGAGCTGTTTTTT
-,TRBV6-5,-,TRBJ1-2,CASSYSGGDGYTF,TGTGCCAGCAGTTACTCTGGGGGCGATGGCTACACCTTC
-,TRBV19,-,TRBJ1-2,CASSPQAGVYGYTF,TGTGCCAGTAGTCCCCAGGCAGGGGTCTATGGCTACACCTTC
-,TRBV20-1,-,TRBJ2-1,CSARKSEQFF,TGCAGTGCTAGAAAGAGTGAGCAGTTCTTC
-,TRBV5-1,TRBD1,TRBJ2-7,CASSWRTGFQGHTYEQYF,TGCGCCAGCAGTTGGAGGACAGGATTTCAAGGGCACACCTACGAGCAGTACTTC
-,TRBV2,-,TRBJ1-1,CASRLMGGGTEAFF,TGTGCCAGCCGGCTCATGGGGGGAGGCACTGAAGCTTTCTTT
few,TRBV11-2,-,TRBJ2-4,CASSFQAKNIQYF,TGTGCCAGCAGCTTTCAGGCCAAAAACATTCAGTACTTC
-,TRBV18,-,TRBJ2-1,CASSPDSREQFF,TGTGCCAGCTCACCCGACAGTAGGGAGCAGTTCTTC
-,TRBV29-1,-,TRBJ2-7,CSVEDLKGYEQYF,TGCAGCGTTGAAGATCTGAAAGGATACGAGCAGTACTTC
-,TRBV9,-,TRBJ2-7,CASPAKGPQFYEQYF,TGTGCCTCGCCTGCCAAAGGACCACAATTCTACGAGCAGTACTTC
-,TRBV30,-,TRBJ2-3,CAWRGSGKADTQYF,TGTGCCTGGAGGGGTAGCGGAAAAGCAGATACGCAGTATTTT
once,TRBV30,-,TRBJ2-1,CAWSGELGPSYNEQFF,TGTGCCTGGAGTGGGGAGCTAGGGCCTTCCTACAATGAGCAGTTCTTC
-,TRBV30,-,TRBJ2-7,CAWSRRAASEQYF,TGTGCCTGGAGTAGAAGGGCCGCCTCCGAGCAGTACTTC
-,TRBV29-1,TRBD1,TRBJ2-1,CSVQWDRYNEQFF,TGCAGCGTGCAATGGGACAGATACAATGAGCAGTTCTTC
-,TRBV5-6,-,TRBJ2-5,CASSKDRIQETQYF,TGTGCCAGCAGCAAAGACAGGATCCAAGAGACCCAGTACTTC
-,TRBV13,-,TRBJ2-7,CASRGSSYEQYF,TGTGCCAGCAGGGGGAGCTCCTACGAGCAGTACTTC
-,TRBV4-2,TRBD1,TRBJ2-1,CASSQDPPSQQGANEQFF,TGTGCCAGCAGCCAAGACCCGCCGTCCCAGCAGGGGGCAAATGAGCAGTTCTTC